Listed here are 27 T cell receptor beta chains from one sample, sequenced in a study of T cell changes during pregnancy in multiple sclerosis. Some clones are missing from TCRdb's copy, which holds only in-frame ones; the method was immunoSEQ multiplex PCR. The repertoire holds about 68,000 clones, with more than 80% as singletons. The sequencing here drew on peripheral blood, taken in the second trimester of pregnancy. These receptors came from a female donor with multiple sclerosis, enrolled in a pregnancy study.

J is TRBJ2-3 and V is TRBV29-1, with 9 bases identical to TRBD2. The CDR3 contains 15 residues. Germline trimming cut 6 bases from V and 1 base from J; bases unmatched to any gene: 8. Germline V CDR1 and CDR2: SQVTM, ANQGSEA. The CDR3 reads CSVVRERGGTDTQYF. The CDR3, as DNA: TGCAGCGTGGTCCGGGAGCGGGGGGGCACAGATACGCAGTATTTT.

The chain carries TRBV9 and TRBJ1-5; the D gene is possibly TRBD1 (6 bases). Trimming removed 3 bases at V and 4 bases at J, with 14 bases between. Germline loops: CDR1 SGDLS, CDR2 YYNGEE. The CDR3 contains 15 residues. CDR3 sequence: CASSAVSGENQPQHF. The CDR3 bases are TGTGCCAGCAGCGCGGTGTCAGGGGAAAATCAGCCCCAGCATTTT.

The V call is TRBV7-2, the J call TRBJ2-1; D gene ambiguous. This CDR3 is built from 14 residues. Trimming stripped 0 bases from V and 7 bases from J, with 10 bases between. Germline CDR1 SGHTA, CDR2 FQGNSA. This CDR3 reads CASSLAPARNEQFF. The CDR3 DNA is TGTGCCAGCAGCTTAGCGCCCGCCCGGAATGAGCAGTTCTTC.

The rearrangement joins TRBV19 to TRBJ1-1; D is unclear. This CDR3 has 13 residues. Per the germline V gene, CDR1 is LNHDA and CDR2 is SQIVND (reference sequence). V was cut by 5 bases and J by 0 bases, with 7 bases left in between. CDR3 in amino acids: CASSPSLNTEAFF. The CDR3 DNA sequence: TGTGCCAGTAGTCCGAGCCTGAACACTGAAGCTTTCTTT.

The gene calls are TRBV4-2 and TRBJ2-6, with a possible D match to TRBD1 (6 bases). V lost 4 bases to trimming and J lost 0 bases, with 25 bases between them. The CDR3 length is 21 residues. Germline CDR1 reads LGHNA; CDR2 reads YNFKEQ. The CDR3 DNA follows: TGTGCCAGCAGCCGCGACATAACTCCTCCGGGACAAGTCTCTGGGGCCAACGTCCTGACTTTC. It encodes CASSRDITPPGQVSGANVLTF.

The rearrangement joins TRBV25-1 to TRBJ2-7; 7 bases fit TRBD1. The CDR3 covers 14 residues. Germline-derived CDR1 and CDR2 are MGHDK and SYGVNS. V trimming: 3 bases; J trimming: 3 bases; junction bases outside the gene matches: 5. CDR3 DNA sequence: TGTGCCAGCAGTGAGTACAGGGGCGGCTACGAGCAGTACTTC. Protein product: CASSEYRGGYEQYF.

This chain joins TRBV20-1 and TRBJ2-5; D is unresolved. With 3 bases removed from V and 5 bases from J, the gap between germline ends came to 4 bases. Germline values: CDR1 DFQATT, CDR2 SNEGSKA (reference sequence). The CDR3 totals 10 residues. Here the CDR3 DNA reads TGCAGTGCTAGTCATGAGACCCAGTACTTC. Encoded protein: CSASHETQYF.

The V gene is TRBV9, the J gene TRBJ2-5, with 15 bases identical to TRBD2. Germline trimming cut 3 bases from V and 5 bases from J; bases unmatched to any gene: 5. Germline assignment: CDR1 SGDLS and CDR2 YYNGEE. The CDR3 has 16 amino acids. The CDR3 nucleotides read TGTGCCAGCAGCGCCGGACTAGCGGGGGGGCAGGAGACCCAGTACTTC. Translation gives CASSAGLAGGQETQYF.

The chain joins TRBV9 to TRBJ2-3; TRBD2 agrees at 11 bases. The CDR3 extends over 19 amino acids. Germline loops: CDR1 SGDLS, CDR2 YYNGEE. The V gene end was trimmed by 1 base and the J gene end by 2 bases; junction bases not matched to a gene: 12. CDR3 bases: TGTGCCAGCAGCGTAAGTTCTAGCGGGGGGACTATAAACACAGATACGCAGTATTTT. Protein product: CASSVSSSGGTINTDTQYF.

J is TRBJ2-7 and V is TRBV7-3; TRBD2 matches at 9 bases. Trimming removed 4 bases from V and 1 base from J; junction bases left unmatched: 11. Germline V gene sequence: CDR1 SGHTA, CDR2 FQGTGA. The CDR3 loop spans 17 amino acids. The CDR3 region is CASSSATLAGDSYEQYF. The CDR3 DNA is TGTGCCAGCAGCTCCGCCACGTTAGCGGGGGATTCCTACGAGCAGTACTTC.

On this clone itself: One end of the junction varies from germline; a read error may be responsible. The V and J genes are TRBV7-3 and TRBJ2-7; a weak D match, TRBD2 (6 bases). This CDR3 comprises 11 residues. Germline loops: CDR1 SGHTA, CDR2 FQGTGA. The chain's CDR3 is CPETSSYEQYF. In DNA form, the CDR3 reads TGCCCGGAGACTAGTTCCTACGAGCAGTACTTC.

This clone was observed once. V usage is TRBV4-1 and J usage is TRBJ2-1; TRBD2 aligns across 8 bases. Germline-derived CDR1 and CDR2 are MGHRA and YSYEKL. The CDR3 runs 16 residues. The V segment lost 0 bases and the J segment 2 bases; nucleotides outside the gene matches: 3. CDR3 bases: TGCGCCAGCAGCCAAGACATAGCGGGGACCTACAATGAGCAGTTCTTC. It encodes CASSQDIAGTYNEQFF.

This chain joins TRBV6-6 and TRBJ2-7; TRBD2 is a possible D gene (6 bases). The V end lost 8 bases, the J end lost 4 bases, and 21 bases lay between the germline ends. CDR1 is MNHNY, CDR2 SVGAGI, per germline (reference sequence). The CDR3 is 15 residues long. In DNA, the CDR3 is TGTGCCAGCCGGGCGGAGTCGCGGGGCAGGTACGAGCAGTACTTC. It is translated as CASRAESRGRYEQYF.

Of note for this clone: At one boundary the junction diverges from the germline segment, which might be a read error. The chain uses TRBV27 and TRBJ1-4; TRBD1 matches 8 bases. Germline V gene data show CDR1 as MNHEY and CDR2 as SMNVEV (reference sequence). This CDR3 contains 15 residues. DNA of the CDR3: TGTGCCAGCAGTCCGCCACAGGGGGGACAGCGGTTTTTGGGTTTT. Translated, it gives CASSPPQGGQRFLGF.

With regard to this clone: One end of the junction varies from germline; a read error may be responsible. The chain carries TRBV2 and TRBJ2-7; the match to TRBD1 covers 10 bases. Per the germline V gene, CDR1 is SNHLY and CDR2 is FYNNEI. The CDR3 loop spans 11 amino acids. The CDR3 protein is CASSVDRGSNF. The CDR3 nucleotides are TGTGCCAGCAGTGTGGACAGGGGGAGTAACTTC.

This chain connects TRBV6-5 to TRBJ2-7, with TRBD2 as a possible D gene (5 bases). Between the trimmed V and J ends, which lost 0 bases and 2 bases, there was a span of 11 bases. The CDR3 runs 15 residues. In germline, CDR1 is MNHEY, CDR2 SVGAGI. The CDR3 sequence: CASSYSDYPPYEQYF. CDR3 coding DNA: TGTGCCAGCAGTTACTCAGACTATCCCCCCTACGAGCAGTACTTC.

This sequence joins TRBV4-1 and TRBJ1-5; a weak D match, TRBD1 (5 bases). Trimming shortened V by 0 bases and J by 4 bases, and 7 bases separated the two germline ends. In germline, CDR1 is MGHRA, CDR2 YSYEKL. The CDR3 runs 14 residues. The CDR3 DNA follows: TGCGCCAGCAGCCAAGATAGGGGTAATCAGCCCCAGCATTTT. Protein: CASSQDRGNQPQHF.

Here the CDR3 DNA reads TGTGCCAGCAGGCCGGGAGCAACAAAGGGTACGCAGTATTTT. Translating gives CASRPGATKGTQYF. The J gene is TRBJ2-3, the V gene TRBV6-5; a possible D gene is TRBD2 (6 bases). Trimming took off 6 bases at V and 8 bases at J, with 18 bases between the two ends. CDR3 size: 14 residues. CDR1 is MNHEY and CDR2 is SVGAGI in the germline V gene.

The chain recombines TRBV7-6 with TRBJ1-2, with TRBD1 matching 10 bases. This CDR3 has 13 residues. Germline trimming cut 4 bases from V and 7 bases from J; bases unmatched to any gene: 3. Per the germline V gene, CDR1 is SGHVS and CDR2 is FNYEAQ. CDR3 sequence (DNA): TGTGCCAGCAGCTGGGACAGGGGAGGTGGCTACACCTTC. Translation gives CASSWDRGGGYTF.

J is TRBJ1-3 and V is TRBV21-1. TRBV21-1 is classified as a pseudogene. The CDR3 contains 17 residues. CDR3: CASSKGHGLISGNTIYF. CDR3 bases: TGTGCCAGCAGCAAAGGGCACGGACTTATCTCTGGAAACACCATATATTTT.

The DNA for the CDR3 is TGTGCCAGCAGCTCTCCGACAGGAAAGAACACCGGGGAGCTGTTTTTT. This encodes CASSSPTGKNTGELFF. V and J are TRBV7-9 and TRBJ2-2; perhaps TRBD1 as D (6 bases). The germline V gene has CDR1 SEHNR and CDR2 FQNEAQ (reference sequence). This CDR3 contains 16 residues. The V gene lost 4 bases and the J gene lost 1 base, with 13 bases spanning the gap.

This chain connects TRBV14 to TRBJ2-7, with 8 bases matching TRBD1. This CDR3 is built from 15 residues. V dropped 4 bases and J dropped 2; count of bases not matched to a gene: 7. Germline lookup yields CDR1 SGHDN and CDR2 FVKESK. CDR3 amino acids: CASSRGGQGTYEQYF. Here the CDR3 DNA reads TGTGCCAGCAGCCGAGGCGGACAGGGCACCTACGAGCAGTACTTC. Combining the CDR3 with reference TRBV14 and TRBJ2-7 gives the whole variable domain EAGVTQFPSHSVIEKGQTVTLRCDPISGHDNLYWYRRVMGKEIKFLLHFVKESKQDESGMPNNRFLAERTGGTYSTLKVQPAELEDSGVYFCASSRGGQGTYEQYFGPGTRLTVT.

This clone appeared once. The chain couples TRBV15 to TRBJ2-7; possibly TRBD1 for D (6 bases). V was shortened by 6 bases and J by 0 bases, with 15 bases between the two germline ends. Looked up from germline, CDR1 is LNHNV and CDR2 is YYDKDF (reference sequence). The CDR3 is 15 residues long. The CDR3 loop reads CATRGHQQGSYEQYF. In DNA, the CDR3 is TGTGCCACCAGGGGCCACCAACAGGGCTCCTACGAGCAGTACTTC.

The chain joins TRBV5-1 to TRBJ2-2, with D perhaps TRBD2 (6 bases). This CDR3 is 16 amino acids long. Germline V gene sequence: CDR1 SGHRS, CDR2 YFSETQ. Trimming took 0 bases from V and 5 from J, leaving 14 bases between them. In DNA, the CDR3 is TGCGCCAGCAGCTTGGCGTGGGCGGGGAGAACCGGGGAGCTGTTTTTT. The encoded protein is CASSLAWAGRTGELFF. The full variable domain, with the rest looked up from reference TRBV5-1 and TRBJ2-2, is KAGVTQTPRYLIKTRGQQVTLSCSPISGHRSVSWYQQTPGQGLQFLFEYFSETQRNKGNFPGRFSGRQFSNSRSEMNVSTLELGDSALYLCASSLAWAGRTGELFFGEGSRLTVL.

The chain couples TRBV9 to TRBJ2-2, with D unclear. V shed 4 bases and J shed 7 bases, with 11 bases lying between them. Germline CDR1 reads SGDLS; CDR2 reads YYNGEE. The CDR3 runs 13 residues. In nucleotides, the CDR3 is TGTGCCAGCAGCACGGGTCCTCACGGGGAGCTGTTTTTT. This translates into CASSTGPHGELFF. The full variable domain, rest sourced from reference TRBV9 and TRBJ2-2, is DSGVTQTPKHLITATGQRVTLRCSPRSGDLSVYWYQQSLDQGLQFLIQYYNGEERAKGNILERFSAQQFPDLHSELNLSSLELGDSALYFCASSTGPHGELFFGEGSRLTVL.

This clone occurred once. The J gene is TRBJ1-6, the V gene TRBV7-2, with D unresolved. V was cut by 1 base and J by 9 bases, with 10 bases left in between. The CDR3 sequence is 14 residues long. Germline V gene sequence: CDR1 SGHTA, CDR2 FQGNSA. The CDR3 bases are TGTGCCAGCAGCTTAGGGGTAAGCGGTTCACCCCTCCACTTT. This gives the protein CASSLGVSGSPLHF.

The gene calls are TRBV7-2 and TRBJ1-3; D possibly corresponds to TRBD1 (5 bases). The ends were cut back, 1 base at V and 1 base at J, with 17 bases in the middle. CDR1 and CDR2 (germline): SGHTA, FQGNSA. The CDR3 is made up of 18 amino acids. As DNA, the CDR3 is TGTGCCAGCAGCTTAGAGACGTGGGGCTACTCGTCTGGAAACACCATATATTTT. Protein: CASSLETWGYSSGNTIYF.